Included here is one T cell receptor beta chain sequence, with context. Its specific antigen is unknown. Base qualities are missing; no much larger clone stands one base away. This record belongs to a study of cytomegalovirus exposure and HLA in healthy donors (TCRdb year 2017). Concerning the study at large: An earlier analysis of several hundred of the donors reported 250 to 300 Gb of sequence data and some 120 million unique TCR beta sequences from around 200 million T cells. Approximately 300 gigabases of sequencing data and roughly 81 million unique TCR sequences made up an early release that covered approximately 650 HLA-typed donors. Of the 300 to 450 genotyped donors, 75% to 85% were placed in the genetic ancestry cluster associated with self-reported Caucasian donors. The study aimed to test whether cataloging public T cell receptors could reveal signatures of past pathogen exposure. The study used immunosequencing to profile the T cell repertoires of around 600 subjects and linked those repertoires to cytomegalovirus serostatus. A separate validation cohort of some 130 different subjects was used in addition to the roughly 620-subject first cohort. High-throughput TCR immunosequencing, statistical association of individual TCRs with disease status, and machine learning were combined to predict cytomegalovirus infection status. To study patterns of TCR occurrence, a later analysis re-analyzed previously published TCR beta repertoires from 700 or so donors and added high-resolution HLA genotyping. In the later analysis, no new phenotypic data were used to find candidate immune exposures; instead, reliance was placed on TCR beta sequences and their occurrence across donors. In an earlier analysis of roughly 580 of the donors, high-throughput TCR beta sequencing was used to judge whether each TCR beta V gene segment behaved as functional or pseudogenic. Donor age, sex, ethnicity and CMV serostatus were compiled together with the repertoire data. A later genetic analysis used genome-wide SNP genotypes for about 65% of the roughly 700 donors, treating that subset as a discovery cohort. All discovery cohort repertoires had been generated using a single sequencing platform. Class I and class II HLA loci were covered by the typing at four-digit resolution. The number of donors typed differed by locus, with 629-630 for A, B, C, DRB1 and DQB1, roughly 520 for DQA1, over 600 for DPA1, and over 400 for DPB1. Roughly five DR-DQ haplotypes were handled as single units for association and clustering, since linkage in the cohort was strong. Across under 500 genotyped donors of the cohort, an average of about 220,000 unique TCR beta nucleotide sequences per donor were sequenced, and approximately 17% of those sequences were non-productive. The paper's findings and limits, for the study overall: In an earlier analysis of more than 500 of the donors, most TCR beta V segments appeared in productive rearrangements about 90% or about 30% of the time, broadly matching IMGT annotations. A total of about 180 TCR beta chains were listed by the study as associated with cytomegalovirus. Because HLA typing was missing for some donors at each locus, association tests included only the typed subset. Some IMGT-functional V segments, including TRBV6-2 and TRBV6-3, could not be distinguished by the 87-base-pair reads and were therefore excluded. A further reported finding was that TCR beta sequences accurately predicted the HLA-A and HLA-B alleles for most subjects in the first cohort. Three of the identified cytomegalovirus-associated TCR beta chains were confirmed in vitro to be specific for cytomegalovirus antigens. In a later analysis, TCR association rates were found to vary across HLA loci, with the most associated TCRs seen for DRB1 alleles and the fewest for HLA-C alleles. Several of the top co-occurrence clusters appeared to be linked to parvovirus B19, influenza, CMV and Epstein-Barr virus, according to a later analysis. A later analysis associated around 16,000 TCR beta sequences with specific HLA alleles at a false discovery rate of 0.05. Roughly uniform sequencing depth across donors was assumed in presence/absence analyses, although this assumption may not hold. The classifier was reported to diagnose cytomegalovirus status with high specificity and sensitivity in both the original and validation cohorts. The cohort was sequenced for TCR beta chains only, and without alpha or paired-chain data the features that could be detected were limited. The only immune exposure information available for the cohort was CMV serostatus. In a later analysis, most CMV-associated TCR beta chains were found to appear HLA-restricted, with HLA associations seemingly driven largely by CMV exposure. The earlier analysis of approximately 560 of the donors excluded roughly 17 rarely observed V segments, including chromosome 9 orphons, because counts were too low. In a later genetic analysis, a missense DCLRE1C variant was associated with V-gene and J-gene trimming of TCR beta chains, and the association was replicated in an independent cohort. In a later analysis, HLA-associated TCR beta chains showed more clonal expansion and lower generation probabilities than non-associated chains that were equally common. According to a later genetic analysis, donors in an Asian-associated ancestry cluster had fewer N-insertions in productive TCRs than the approximately 650-donor mean. A group of highly shared sequence variants was considered likely to be a technical artifact of the sequencing pipeline. Across donors, most TCR sequences were observed very rarely, whereas some public TCRs were present in many individuals. The authors suggested that the approach could potentially be extended to other disease states and immunological phenotypes. Assigning TCR associations to individual alleles was difficult when HLA alleles, especially DR and DQ, strongly co-occurred. Linkage disequilibrium might explain the correlated functional status among segregating V segments, but an unknown experimental factor could not be ruled out.

The CDR3 spans 15 residues, from the cysteine through the phenylalanine. The CDR3 DNA has 45 bases and is translated from base 1. At the junction V is shortened by 2 bases and J by 4 bases; bases outside the gene matches: 3. For CDR1 and CDR2, the germline V gene lists MDHEN and SYDVKM. Library creation used the immunoSEQ multiplex PCR assay. For the multiplex PCR, a mixture combining 60 forward primers for TCR Vbeta segments and 13 reverse primers for TCR Jbeta segments was used. The CDR3 region of rearranged TCR beta genes was amplified from genomic DNA with a multiplex PCR assay. On the Illumina HiSeq System, the amplified TCR beta libraries were sequenced as 87-base-pair reads. In the authors' own workflow: A later analysis tallied around 82 million unique TCR beta chains across the approximately 670 repertoires, and 10 million to 11 million of those chains were shared by two or more donors. A nearest-neighbor algorithm error-corrected the raw reads and collapsed the reads into unique sequences, merging closely related sequences to remove PCR and sequencing errors. CDR3 sequences were aligned to IMGT reference sequences to assign V, D and J gene segments. For a sequence to be retained, at least a six-nucleotide match to both a V gene segment and a J gene segment was required. Rearrangements were classified as productive when the CDR3 lacked stop codons and remained in frame with V and J, and all other rearrangements were classified as non-productive. Following IMGT convention, CDR3 was defined as the stretch from the second conserved V-encoded cysteine up to the conserved J-encoded phenylalanine. Sequences without an unambiguous match to a single V gene segment were excluded from the earlier analysis of approximately 600 of the donors. An earlier analysis of 587 of the donors classified V segments as functional when productive rearrangements were above 56.7% and as segregating when the standard deviation between donors was above 5%. A statistical classification framework was built to diagnose cytomegalovirus status from the catalog of TCR beta chain sequences. V and J gene assignment, in a later analysis, came from comparing TCR nucleotide sequences with IMGT/GENE-DB human TR gene sequences. The TCRdist pipeline was used in a later analysis to assign CDR3 sequences and most-parsimonious VDJ recombination scenarios. A later analysis defined each TCR beta chain by its CDR3 amino acid sequence plus V-gene family, and excluded reads lacking a unique V-gene family. As a way to deal with suspected cross-contamination and a sequencing artifact, a later analysis dropped 500 to 700 nucleotide sequences that were highly shared and had low generation probability. In a later analysis, a clonal expansion index for each public chain was calculated from normalized within-repertoire ranks of inferred template counts. A later analysis computed generation probabilities with a VDJ recombination model fitted to out-of-frame rearrangements, and checked the results against IGoR. In a later analysis, hypergeometric tests were used to score TCR-TCR, TCR-HLA and TCR-CMV co-occurrence, with a repertoire-size bias correction applied to TCR pairs. To estimate false discovery rates, a later analysis permuted the HLA or CMV assignments 20 times. In a later analysis, co-occurring TCRs were grouped with DBSCAN, and TCRdist sequence similarity was added when clustering was performed within HLA-allele-positive subsets. Co-occurrence clustering excluded repertoires with fewer than 30,000 or more than 120,000 public chains, plus five with anomalous nucleotide sharing. TCRdb re-hosts the immuneACCESS table, in-frame sequences only. Its copies lack some clones; in the studies checked, an unresolved V gene accounts for under half of them, and the cause for the rest is not known. That table gives V, J and clone size, and the DNA gave D and trimming. The sample table contains about 120,000 clones; only one count was recorded for around 78% of them. The top ten clones comprise about 3.5% of the sample.

In total, 600 or so healthy bone marrow donors made up the cohort. All cohort members were sampled while nominally healthy, although unrecorded immune exposures were likely present. The donor was CMV seropositive and belonged to the group of 270 or so seropositive cohort members. Each donor provided a peripheral blood sample, and peripheral blood mononuclear cells were used for TCR beta sequencing. Genomic DNA extraction from the blood cell samples was performed with the Qiagen DNeasy Blood Extraction Kit. The receptor was isolated from a woman aged 30 to 39 in good health and CMV-seropositive. Specimen: PBMCs. The chain employs TRBV28 and TRBJ2-5; 11 bases in the junction line up with TRBD2. Here the CDR3 is given as CASSLNLAGGETQYF. The DNA sequence follows: TGTGCCAGCAGTTTAAACCTAGCGGGGGGAGAGACCCAGTACTTC.